This TCR beta chain was documented in a study of cytomegalovirus exposure and HLA in healthy donors. Study background: Earlier work reported 110 million or so unique TCR beta sequences from 150 million to 200 million T cells.

This clone was seen a handful of times. Vbeta (60) and Jbeta (13) primers were used in the PCR. Sequencing used immunoSEQ multiplex PCR; TCRdb keeps in-frame clones, though not all of them. The sample lists around 140,000 clones; roughly 9.6% were seen once. Sequenced: PBMCs. This clonotype originated in a woman aged 40-49 years in good health and CMV-seropositive.

This CDR3 is CASSEGTGGTYGYTF. The CDR3 DNA follows: TGTGCCAGCAGTGAGGGGACAGGGGGTACCTATGGCTACACCTTC. This sequence joins TRBV2 and TRBJ1-2; TRBD1 aligns across 11 bases. The CDR3 extends over 15 amino acids. Trimming cost V 3 bases and J 4 bases; bases outside gene matches: 4. Germline V lookup: CDR1 SNHLY, CDR2 FYNNEI.